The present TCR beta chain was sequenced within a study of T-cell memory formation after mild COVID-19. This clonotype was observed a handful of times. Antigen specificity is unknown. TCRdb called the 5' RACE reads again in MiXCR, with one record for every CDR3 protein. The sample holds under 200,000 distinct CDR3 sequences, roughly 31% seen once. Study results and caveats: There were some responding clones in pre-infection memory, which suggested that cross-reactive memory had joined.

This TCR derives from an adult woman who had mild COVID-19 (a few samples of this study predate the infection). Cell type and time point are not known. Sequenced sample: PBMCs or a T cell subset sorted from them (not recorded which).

The CDR3, as DNA: TGCAGTGCTAGAGATCCGGGTCCTGGTATGGGTGAGCAGTTCTTC. Its translation is CSARDPGPGMGEQFF. This sequence joins TRBV20-1 and TRBJ2-1; D gene ambiguous. The CDR3 runs 15 residues. Germline CDR1 reads DFQATT; CDR2 reads SNEGSKA (reference sequence). Trimming stripped 0 bases from V and 9 bases from J, with 18 bases between.